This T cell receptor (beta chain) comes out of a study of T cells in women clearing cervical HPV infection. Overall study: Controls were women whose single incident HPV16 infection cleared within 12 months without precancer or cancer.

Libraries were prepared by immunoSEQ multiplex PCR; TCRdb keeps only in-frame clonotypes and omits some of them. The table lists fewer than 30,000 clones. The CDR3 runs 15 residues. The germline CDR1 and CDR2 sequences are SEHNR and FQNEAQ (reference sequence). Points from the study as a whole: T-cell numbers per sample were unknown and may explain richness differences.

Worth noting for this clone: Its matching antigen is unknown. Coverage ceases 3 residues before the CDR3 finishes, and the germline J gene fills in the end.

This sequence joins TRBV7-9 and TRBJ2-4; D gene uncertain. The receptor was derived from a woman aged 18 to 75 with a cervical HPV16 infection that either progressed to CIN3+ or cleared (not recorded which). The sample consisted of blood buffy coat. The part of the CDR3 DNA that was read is TGTGCCAGCAGCTTAGTTGGAGAAACTAACTATGGT. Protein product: CASSLVGETNYG. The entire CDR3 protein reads CASSLVGETNYGQYF.